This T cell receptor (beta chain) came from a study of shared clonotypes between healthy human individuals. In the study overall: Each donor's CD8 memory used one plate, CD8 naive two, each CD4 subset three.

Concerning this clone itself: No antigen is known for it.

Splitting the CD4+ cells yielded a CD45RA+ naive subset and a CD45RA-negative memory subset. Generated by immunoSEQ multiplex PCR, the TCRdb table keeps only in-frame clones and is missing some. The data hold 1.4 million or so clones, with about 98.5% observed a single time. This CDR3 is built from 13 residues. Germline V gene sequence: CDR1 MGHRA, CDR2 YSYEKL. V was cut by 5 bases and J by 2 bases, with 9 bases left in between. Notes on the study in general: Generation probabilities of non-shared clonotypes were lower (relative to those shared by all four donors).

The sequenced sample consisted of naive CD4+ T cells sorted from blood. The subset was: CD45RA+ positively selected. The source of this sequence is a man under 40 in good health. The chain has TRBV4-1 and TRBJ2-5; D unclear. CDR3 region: CASSKTQQETQYF. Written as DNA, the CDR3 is TGCGCCAGCAGCAAGACACAACAAGAGACCCAGTACTTC.